The sequence of this TCR beta chain was determined in a study of patients and donors after allogeneic stem cell transplantation. TCRdb used MiXCR to reprocess the RT-PCR reads, holding one entry per CDR3 protein. The profile shows approximately 150,000 distinct CDR3 sequences, approximately 24% of them singletons. Trimming took 0 bases from V and 0 from J, leaving 15 bases between them. The CDR3 extends over 18 amino acids. The germline V gene has CDR1 SGHNT and CDR2 YENEEA. This TCR derives from a human donor who was either an allogeneic HSCT recipient or a stem cell or donor lymphocyte infusion donor (not recorded which). It is not recorded whose cells these are; they may come from a transplant donor. Sequenced input: blood, either unsorted or a sorted T cell fraction (not recorded which). The genes are TRBV11-3 and TRBJ2-1, with a tentative D call TRBD2 (6 bases). The CDR3: CASSLDGLASVSYNEQFF. In nucleotides, the CDR3 is TGTGCCAGCAGCTTAGACGGGTTGGCTAGCGTCTCCTACAATGAGCAGTTCTTC.